These T cell receptor beta chains were read from a single sample in a study of Ad26.COV2.S vaccination and SARS-CoV-2 variants. Profiling relied on immunoSEQ multiplex PCR, and the TCRdb table lists in-frame clones only, not all of them. The repertoire holds about 480,000 clones, 70% to 90% seen once, with roughly 13% in the top ten. The sample here was peripheral blood, taken in a trial of Ad26.COV2.S vaccine versus placebo. The source is a person between 18 and 65 years old who received the Ad26.COV2.S COVID-19 vaccine or a placebo. CDR3s include the opening cysteine and the closing phenylalanine or tryptophan. A D gene is named only where the DNA matches it firmly. The listing skips clone size in some rows; elsewhere it reads once, few, many or a size class.

>TRBJ1-1|13|TRBV12-3/TRBV12-4|-|-
TGTGCCAGCAGTTATGATCCCTACACTGAAGCTTTCTTT
CASSYDPYTEAFF
>TRBJ2-2|14|TRBV5-1|-|-
TGCGCCAGCAGCTTTAAAGGGTTCACCGGGGAGCTGTTTTTT
CASSFKGFTGELFF
>TRBJ2-5|13|TRBV11-2|-|-
TGTGCCAGCGCCGGAGGAGCGAAGGAGACCCAGTACTTC
CASAGGAKETQYF
>TRBJ2-7|12|TRBV11-3|-|-
TGTGCCAGCAGCTTAGGAACTGACGAGCAGTACTTC
CASSLGTDEQYF
>TRBJ2-3|14|TRBV20-1|-|-
TGCAGTGCTAGTAGGCCTGTGATTGGAGATACGCAGTATTTT
CSASRPVIGDTQYF
>TRBJ2-1|15|TRBV5-1|-|-
TGCGCCAGCAGAGCATTCGCGGGTGCGGGCAATGAGCAGTTCTTC
CASRAFAGAGNEQFF
>TRBJ2-1|12|TRBV12-3/TRBV12-4|-|-
TGTGCCAGCAGTTTCGTTACCAATGAGCAGTTCTTC
CASSFVTNEQFF
>TRBJ1-2|15|TRBV28|TRBD1|-
TGTGCCAGCAGTTTAGGGACAGGGGGGTACTATGGCTACACCTTC
CASSLGTGGYYGYTF
>TRBJ2-7|16|TRBV7-2|TRBD2|-
TGTGCCAGCAGCTTAGAGGTAGCGGGAGTAGGTGTCGAGCAGTACTTC
CASSLEVAGVGVEQYF
>TRBJ2-7|20|TRBV11-3|-|few
TGTGCCAGCAGCACCAGGGGTCTAGGGTTAGGGGACATTAACTCCTACGAGCAGTACTTC
CASSTRGLGLGDINSYEQYF
>TRBJ2-7|14|TRBV3-1/TRBV3-2|TRBD2|-
TGTGCCAGCAGCCAGGGAGGGGCTAGCTACGAGCAGTACTTC
CASSQGGASYEQYF
>TRBJ1-5|12|TRBV19|-|few
TGTGCCAGTAGTATAGGGAGTCAGCCCCAGCATTTT
CASSIGSQPQHF
>TRBJ2-7|14|TRBV3-1/TRBV3-2|-|-
TGTGCCAGCAGCCAGGGGTGGGGCTCCTACGAGCAGTACTTC
CASSQGWGSYEQYF
>TRBJ2-3|13|TRBV29-1|TRBD1|-
TGCAGCGTCCGGACAGGGGTCACAGATACGCAGTATTTT
CSVRTGVTDTQYF
>TRBJ1-5|16|TRBV19|-|-
TGTGCCAGTAGTCTCGTACGGACTATTAGCAATCAGCCCCAGCATTTT
CASSLVRTISNQPQHF
>TRBJ2-7|13|TRBV6-5|TRBD1|-
TGTGCCAGCAGACCCACAGGGGGCTACGAGCAGTACTTC
CASRPTGGYEQYF
>TRBJ2-1|16|TRBV7-3|TRBD2|-
TGTGCCAGCAGCTTAAATCCGACTAGCGGCTACAATGAGCAGTTCTTC
CASSLNPTSGYNEQFF
>TRBJ2-3|13|TRBV7-6|-|-
TGTGCCAGCAGCTTAGTCGGTTCAGATACGCAGTATTTT
CASSLVGSDTQYF
>TRBJ1-1|11|TRBV4-1|-|-
TGCGCCAGCAGCGGGCCCAGAAACGCTTTCTTT
CASSGPRNAFF
>TRBJ1-1|18|TRBV7-8|TRBD1|-
TGTGCCAGCAGCCCTTGGCCGGGACAGCCAAGAGGGAACACTGAAGCTTTCTTT
CASSPWPGQPRGNTEAFF
>TRBJ1-1|14|TRBV6-5|TRBD1|-
TGTGCCAGCAGTACACAGGGGGCTTTCACTGAAGCTTTCTTT
CASSTQGAFTEAFF
>TRBJ1-6|15|TRBV30|-|few
TGTGCCTCCCCATCCGGGGGCGCCTATAATTCACCCCTCCACTTT
CASPSGGAYNSPLHF
>TRBJ2-7|15|TRBV5-4|TRBD1|few
TGTGCCAGCAGCTACCCCGGACAGGGGATTCTTGAGCAGTACTTC
CASSYPGQGILEQYF
>TRBJ1-2|13|TRBV6-5|-|-
TGTGCCAGCGGGACCTCGTTGCTCTATGGCTACACCTTC
CASGTSLLYGYTF
>TRBJ2-7|16|TRBV7-2|TRBD2|once
TGTGCCAGCAGCCCAAAGGGACTAGCGGGAACCTACGAGCAGTACTTC
CASSPKGLAGTYEQYF
>TRBJ2-2|15|TRBV10-3|-|-
TGTGCCATCAGCCCGTCCATTTTGAACACCGGGGAGCTGTTTTTT
CAISPSILNTGELFF